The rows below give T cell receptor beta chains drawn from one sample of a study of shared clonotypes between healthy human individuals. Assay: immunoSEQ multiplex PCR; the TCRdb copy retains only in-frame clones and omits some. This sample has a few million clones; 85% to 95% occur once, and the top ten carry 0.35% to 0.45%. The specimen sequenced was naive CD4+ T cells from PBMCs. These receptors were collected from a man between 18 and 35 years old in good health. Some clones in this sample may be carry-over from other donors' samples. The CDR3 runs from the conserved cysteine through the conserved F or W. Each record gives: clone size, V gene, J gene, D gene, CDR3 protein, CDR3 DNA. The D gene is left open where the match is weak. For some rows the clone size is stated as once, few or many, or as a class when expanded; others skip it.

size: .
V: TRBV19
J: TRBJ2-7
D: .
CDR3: CASRRDANYEQYF
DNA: TGTGCCAGTAGGAGAGACGCGAACTACGAGCAGTACTTC

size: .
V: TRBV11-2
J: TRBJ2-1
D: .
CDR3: CASSRSVVLYNEQFF
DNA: TGTGCCAGCAGCCGTTCTGTCGTCCTATACAATGAGCAGTTCTTC

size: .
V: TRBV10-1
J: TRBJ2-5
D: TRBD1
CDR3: CASSGGGQGKETQYF
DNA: TGCGCCAGCAGTGGGGGCGGACAGGGAAAAGAGACCCAGTACTTC

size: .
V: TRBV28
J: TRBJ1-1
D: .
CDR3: CASSFSSLGPSAAFF
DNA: TGTGCCAGCAGTTTCTCAAGTCTTGGCCCAAGCGCAGCTTTCTTT

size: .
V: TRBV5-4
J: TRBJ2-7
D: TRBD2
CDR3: CASSLGLAGDYYEQYF
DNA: TGTGCCAGCAGCCTCGGACTAGCGGGGGACTATTACGAGCAGTACTTC

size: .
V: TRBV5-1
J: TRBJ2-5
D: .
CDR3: CASSHIQGGIQETQYF
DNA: TGCGCCAGCAGCCATATACAGGGGGGGATACAAGAGACCCAGTACTTC

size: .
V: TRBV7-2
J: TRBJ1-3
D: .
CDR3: CASSYPGAGNTIYF
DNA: TGTGCCAGCAGCTACCCGGGGGCTGGAAACACCATATATTTT

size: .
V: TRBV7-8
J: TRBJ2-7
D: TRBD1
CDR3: CASSRDSNGNEQYF
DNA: TGTGCCAGCAGTCGGGACAGTAATGGGAACGAGCAGTACTTC

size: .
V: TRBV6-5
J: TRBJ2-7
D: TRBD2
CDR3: CASSYLTSGTAHEQYF
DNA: TGTGCCAGCAGTTACTTGACTAGCGGGACAGCCCACGAGCAGTACTTC

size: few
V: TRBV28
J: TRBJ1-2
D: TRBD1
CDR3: CASSLTGKTAF
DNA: TGTGCCAGCAGTTTGACAGGGAAGACAGCCTTC

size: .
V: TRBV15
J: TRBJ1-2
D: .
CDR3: CATSSGGYGYTF
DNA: TGTGCCACCAGCTCTGGGGGTTATGGCTACACCTTC

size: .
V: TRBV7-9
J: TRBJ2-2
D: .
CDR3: CASSGGAQMNTGELFF
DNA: TGTGCCAGCAGCGGGGGGGCACAGATGAACACCGGGGAGCTGTTTTTT

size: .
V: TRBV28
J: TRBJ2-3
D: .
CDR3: CASSLFFGAGDTQYF
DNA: TGTGCCAGCAGTTTATTCTTTGGGGCCGGGGATACGCAGTATTTT

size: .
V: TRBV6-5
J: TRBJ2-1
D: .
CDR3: CASSYGVIYNEQFF
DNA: TGTGCCAGCAGTTACGGCGTGATCTACAATGAGCAGTTCTTC

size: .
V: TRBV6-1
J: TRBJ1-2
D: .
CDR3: CASSDPGTYGYTF
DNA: TGTGCCAGCAGTGACCCGGGTACCTATGGCTACACCTTC